The 30 T cell receptor beta chains in this list originate from one sample, sequenced in a study of early T cells in non-severe SARS-CoV-2 infection. In TCRdb, the 5' RACE reads were re-called with MiXCR into one record per CDR3 protein. The data show 70,000 to 85,000 distinct CDR3 sequences, with over 10% seen just once and approximately 2.5% held by the top ten. The sample consisted of whole blood. The receptors were sampled from an adult who was a healthcare worker with PCR-confirmed SARS-CoV-2 infection or an uninfected control (not recorded which).

This clonotype was detected many times. The chain joins TRBV7-9 to TRBJ1-1; D ambiguous. This CDR3 region has 12 residues. From germline, CDR1 is SEHNR and CDR2 FQNEAQ (reference sequence). The V end lost 5 bases, the J end lost 0 bases, and 4 bases lay between the germline ends. As DNA, the CDR3 is TGTGCCAGCAGCCGGTTGAACACTGAAGCTTTCTTT. As protein: CASSRLNTEAFF.

The sample holds many counts of this clonotype. The chain couples TRBV5-6 to TRBJ1-1; D not resolved. Per germline, CDR1 SGHDT and CDR2 YYEEEE. V lost 0 bases and J 7 bases, leaving 10 bases between the germline ends. This CDR3 region has 13 residues. The CDR3 nucleotides are TGTGCCAGCAGCTTGGAGGAACGGGGTGAAGCTTTCTTT. Protein sequence: CASSLEERGEAFF. Combining the CDR3 with reference TRBV5-6 and TRBJ1-1 gives the whole variable domain DAGVTQSPTHLIKTRGQQVTLRCSPKSGHDTVSWYQQALGQGPQFIFQYYEEEERQRGNFPDRFSGHQFPNYSSELNVNALLLGDSALYLCASSLEERGEAFFGQGTRLTVV.

This clonotype has at least ten counts. This rearrangement joins TRBV10-3 to TRBJ1-6; 7 positions match TRBD1. This CDR3 is 14 amino acids long. Germline CDR1 and CDR2: ENHRY and SYGVKD. Trimming at V came to 10 bases and at J to 5 bases, leaving 8 bases not matched to a gene. CDR3 nucleotide sequence: TGTGCCACTACAGGGGATAAAGATAATTCACCCCTCCACTTT. It encodes CATTGDKDNSPLHF.

This sequence joins TRBV2 and TRBJ1-1, with a tentative D call TRBD1 (5 bases). Germline V lookup: CDR1 SNHLY, CDR2 FYNNEI. V lost 6 bases and J 1 base, leaving 12 bases between the germline ends. The CDR3 spans 14 residues. The DNA of the CDR3 is TGTGCCAGCAGGCAGGCAGGGCAGAACACTGAAGCTTTCTTT. Residues: CASRQAGQNTEAFF.

There are a few counts of this clonotype. The V call is TRBV28, the J call TRBJ2-1, with unresolved D. CDR3 length: 12 residues. Germline values: CDR1 MDHEN, CDR2 SYDVKM. The V end was cut by 3 bases, the J end by 9 bases, with 9 bases between. CDR3 sequence: CASSLKALEQFF. CDR3 in DNA: TGTGCCAGCAGTTTGAAGGCCCTTGAGCAGTTCTTC.

This clonotype was seen repeatedly, ten times or more. CDR3 residues: CASSASGRLTDTQYF. CDR3 coding DNA: TGTGCCAGCAGCGCTAGCGGGAGGCTCACAGATACGCAGTATTTT. V usage is TRBV9 and J usage is TRBJ2-3, with 11 nucleotides matching TRBD2. This CDR3 is 15 amino acids long. Germline lookup yields CDR1 SGDLS and CDR2 YYNGEE. The V segment lost 3 bases and the J segment 2 bases; nucleotides outside the gene matches: 2. Full variable domain (remainder filled in from reference TRBV9 and TRBJ2-3): DSGVTQTPKHLITATGQRVTLRCSPRSGDLSVYWYQQSLDQGLQFLIQYYNGEERAKGNILERFSAQQFPDLHSELNLSSLELGDSALYFCASSASGRLTDTQYFGPGTRLTVL.

This clonotype was seen a handful of times. V and J are TRBV5-1 and TRBJ2-3, with TRBD2 identical over 7 bases. Unmatched junction bases numbered 13, after V lost 5 bases and J lost 4 bases. This CDR3 is 16 amino acids long. The V gene's germline CDR1 is SGHRS and CDR2 YFSETQ. The CDR3 reads CASSPKSGTRSDTQYF. The DNA for the CDR3 is TGCGCCAGCAGTCCCAAGAGCGGGACTCGCTCAGATACGCAGTATTTT.

This clonotype showed up many times. The chain carries TRBV5-6 and TRBJ1-6, with 8 positions matching TRBD1. The CDR3 is 14 amino acids. Germline V gene sequence: CDR1 SGHDT, CDR2 YYEEEE. The J segment lost 10 bases and the V segment lost 4 bases, leaving 7 bases of the junction unmatched. CDR3 bases: TGTGCCAGCAGCCGCGGGACAGGTGAATCACCCCTCCACTTT. Translated, it gives CASSRGTGESPLHF.

This clonotype was found many times. The genes are TRBV6-5 and TRBJ1-2; 9 nucleotides agree with TRBD1. CDR3 length equals 14 residues. The germline V gene has CDR1 MNHEY and CDR2 SVGAGI. The J segment lost 5 bases and the V segment lost 6 bases, leaving 7 bases of the junction unmatched. For the CDR3, the DNA is TGTGCCAGCAGGCTCGGGACAGGGTCTTATGGCTACACCTTC. Protein sequence: CASRLGTGSYGYTF.

A remark on this clonotype: This may stem from a read error, because a much larger clone lies one nucleotide away. This rearrangement joins TRBV6-1 to TRBJ2-1, with D hard to call. The better agreement between TRBJ2-7 and the DNA end casts doubt on the J call. Germline loops: CDR1 MNHNS, CDR2 SASEGT. The length of the CDR3 is 12 residues. The CDR3 DNA sequence: TGTGCCAGCAGTCCGGATTACAATGAGCAGTACTTC. It translates to CASSPDYNEQYF.

V gene TRBV28 combines with J gene TRBJ1-2; D gene ambiguous. The CDR3 runs 13 residues. The germline V and J ends were trimmed by 7 bases and 0 bases, with 9 bases remaining between them. Germline V CDR1 and CDR2: MDHEN, SYDVKM. Here the CDR3 reads CASNDLTNYGYTF. CDR3 nucleotide sequence: TGTGCCAGCAACGACTTAACTAACTATGGCTACACCTTC.

There are many counts of this clonotype. The chain combines TRBV9 with TRBJ2-1; perhaps TRBD2 as D (6 bases). In germline, CDR1 is SGDLS, CDR2 YYNGEE. The ends were cut back, 4 bases at V and 6 bases at J, with 20 bases in the middle. CDR3 size: 16 residues. CDR3 sequence (DNA): TGTGCCAGCAGCCTCGCGGGGTCCTGGGGCCTCAATGAGCAGTTCTTC. Translated, it gives CASSLAGSWGLNEQFF.

There are many counts of this clonotype. The chain has TRBV6-2 or TRBV6-3 and TRBJ2-1; TRBD1 agrees at 9 bases. The CDR3 sequence is 15 residues long. The germline V gene encodes CDR1 MNHEY and CDR2 SVGEGT. The V and J ends lost 8 bases and 8 bases, in that order; junction bases with no gene match: 13. The CDR3 sequence: CASYPRDRDTDEQFF. CDR3 DNA sequence: TGTGCCAGCTACCCCCGGGACAGGGATACAGATGAGCAGTTCTTC.

This clonotype turned up a few times. This chain uses TRBV29-1 with TRBJ2-1; 7 bases fit TRBD2. V lost 4 bases and J lost 8; bases outside the gene matches: 2. Germline V lookup: CDR1 SQVTM, CDR2 ANQGSEA. The CDR3 spans 11 residues. The CDR3 nucleotides read TGCAGCGTTGGCGGGAGCGATGAGCAGTTCTTC. It yields the protein CSVGGSDEQFF.

This clonotype was detected many times. The chain employs TRBV20-1 and TRBJ2-1, with TRBD2 identical over 10 bases. CDR3 length: 17 residues. Germline V lookup: CDR1 DFQATT, CDR2 SNEGSKA (reference sequence). V lost 0 bases to trimming and J lost 9 bases; unmatched junction nucleotides: 14. CDR3 nucleotides: TGCAGTGCTAGAGATGCCACTAGCGGGGCTATCTTTGGTGAGCAGTTCTTC. Protein: CSARDATSGAIFGEQFF.

The table lists this clonotype with many counts. V is TRBV4-1 and J is TRBJ2-1, with 8 bases that match TRBD1. V lost 4 bases and J lost 2; bases outside the gene matches: 4. This CDR3 is 15 amino acids long. Germline V gives CDR1 MGHRA, CDR2 YSYEKL. The CDR3 nucleotides are TGCGCCAGCAGCCCCGGGACAGGCACCTACAATGAGCAGTTCTTC. Translation: CASSPGTGTYNEQFF.

This clonotype was picked up many times. The chain is built from TRBV12-3 or TRBV12-4 and TRBJ2-1; D is possibly TRBD2 (6 bases). V was trimmed by 0 bases and J by 7 bases, leaving 13 bases between them. The CDR3 is 15 amino acids. The CDR3, as DNA: TGTGCCAGCAGTTTAGCGGGGGACTCTCGGAATGAGCAGTTCTTC. Its translation: CASSLAGDSRNEQFF.

This clonotype was seen at least ten times. The chain links TRBV11-2 to TRBJ1-1; possible D gene TRBD1, 6 bases. CDR3 length equals 14 residues. CDR1 and CDR2 from the germline V gene are SGHAT and FQNNGV. V lost 2 bases and J lost 6, with 13 bases in between. CDR3 sequence (DNA): TGTGCCAGCAGCTTAAGTACAGGGTCCCCTGAAGCTTTCTTT. This sequence encodes CASSLSTGSPEAFF.

On this clonotype: A read error is possible here, since a much larger clone lies one base away. The chain is built from TRBV6-5 and TRBJ2-5; possibly TRBD1 for D (6 bases). The CDR3 runs 13 residues. Germline V gives CDR1 MNHEY, CDR2 SVGAGI. CDR3 bases: TGTGTCAGCAGCATGGACAGCCAAGAGACCCAGTACTTC. Its translation: CVSSMDSQETQYF.

The chain carries TRBV14 and TRBJ2-7, with 7 bases lining up with TRBD1. Losses at the gene ends were 1 base for V and 3 bases for J; bases not matched to a gene: 6. CDR3 size: 15 residues. The germline CDR1 and CDR2 sequences are SGHDN and FVKESK. The CDR3 loop is CASSQGRGPNYEQYF. Written as DNA, the CDR3 is TGTGCCAGCAGCCAAGGAAGGGGGCCGAACTACGAGCAGTACTTC.

This clonotype has a handful of counts. The chain couples TRBV29-1 to TRBJ2-3; 7 nucleotides agree with TRBD1. From germline, CDR1 is SQVTM and CDR2 ANQGSEA. The CDR3 extends over 13 amino acids. V lost 3 bases and J lost 2; bases outside the gene matches: 2. In DNA, the CDR3 is TGCAGCGTTGAGACAGGGCACACAGATACGCAGTATTTT. Protein sequence: CSVETGHTDTQYF.

This clonotype has at least ten counts. The CDR3 coding sequence is TGCAGCGTGGCCGGACTATCCCCAGGGGGGGGGCAGTTCTTC. Translating it yields CSVAGLSPGGGQFF. The chain is built from TRBV29-1 and TRBJ2-1, with D perhaps given as TRBD1 or TRBD2 (7 bases each). This CDR3 contains 14 residues. Trimming left V 6 bases short and J 12 bases short, with 24 bases between. Germline CDR1 is SQVTM and CDR2 is ANQGSEA.

This clonotype was seen at least ten times. The rearrangement links TRBV14 to TRBJ2-2; TRBD1 aligns across 8 bases. V gave up 6 bases and J gave up 4 bases; unmatched junction bases: 10. There are 16 residues in the CDR3. Germline CDR1 reads SGHDN; CDR2 reads FVKESK. CDR3 in amino acids: CASRLAGTGSTGELFF. CDR3 DNA sequence: TGTGCCAGCAGGCTTGCTGGGACAGGCTCCACCGGGGAGCTGTTTTTT.

The chain combines TRBV20-1 with TRBJ1-1; TRBD1 matches 7 bases. With V trimmed by 6 bases and J by 3 bases, 10 bases remained unmatched. CDR1 DFQATT and CDR2 SNEGSKA come from the germline V gene (reference sequence). The CDR3 has 14 residues. CDR3 sequence: CSAQQGRLDTEAFF. As DNA, the CDR3 is TGCAGTGCCCAACAGGGGCGATTAGACACTGAAGCTTTCTTT.

This chain joins TRBV20-1 and TRBJ2-2; D unclear. This CDR3 has 15 residues. The V end was cut by 3 bases, the J end by 0 bases, with 11 bases between. Germline CDR1 DFQATT, CDR2 SNEGSKA (reference sequence). CDR3 sequence reads: CSARSAHANTGELFF. For the CDR3, the DNA is TGCAGTGCTAGGTCGGCGCACGCGAACACCGGGGAGCTGTTTTTT.

This clonotype came up many times. The genes are TRBV5-1 and TRBJ2-2; 8 bases align to TRBD2. This CDR3 region has 15 residues. Germline values: CDR1 SGHRS, CDR2 YFSETQ. The ends lost 1 base at V and 5 bases at J; junction bases unmatched: 4. The CDR3 spells CASSLSGRGTGELFF. CDR3 coding DNA: TGCGCCAGCAGCTTGAGCGGGAGAGGGACCGGGGAGCTGTTTTTT.

This rearrangement joins TRBV12-3 or TRBV12-4 to TRBJ2-4, with D possibly TRBD1 on 5 matching bases. The CDR3 runs 14 residues. V lost 3 bases, J lost 3 bases, and 9 bases lay in between. DNA of the CDR3: TGTGCCAGCAGTTTTACCAGGGTCAAAAACATTCAGTACTTC. Amino acids: CASSFTRVKNIQYF.

The V gene is TRBV20-1, the J gene TRBJ1-3; no clear D gene. Germline loops: CDR1 DFQATT, CDR2 SNEGSKA (reference sequence). The CDR3 runs 15 residues. The V end lost 0 bases, the J end lost 0 bases, and 9 bases lay between the germline ends. Written as DNA, the CDR3 is TGCAGTGCTAGAGACTTAGTTGACTCTGGAAACACCATATATTTT. Encoded protein: CSARDLVDSGNTIYF.

The table lists this clonotype with a few counts. The chain couples TRBV30 to TRBJ2-2; D possibly uses TRBD1 or TRBD2 (6 bases each). V gave up 6 bases and J gave up 1 base, with 15 bases separating them. The germline CDR1 and CDR2 sequences are GTSNPN and SVGIG (reference sequence). The CDR3 covers 15 residues. The CDR3 DNA reads TGTGCCTGCCCTAAGGGGGGCCAGAACACCGGGGAGCTGTTTTTT. It codes for CACPKGGQNTGELFF.

This clonotype showed up many times. The V call is TRBV5-1, the J call TRBJ2-5; TRBD1 aligns across 8 bases. Germline trimming cut 7 bases from V and 3 bases from J; bases unmatched to any gene: 2. Germline-derived CDR1 and CDR2 are SGHRS and YFSETQ. CDR3 length: 12 residues. The CDR3 nucleotides read TGCGCCAGCGGACAGGGTAAAGAGACCCAGTACTTC. Encoded protein: CASGQGKETQYF.